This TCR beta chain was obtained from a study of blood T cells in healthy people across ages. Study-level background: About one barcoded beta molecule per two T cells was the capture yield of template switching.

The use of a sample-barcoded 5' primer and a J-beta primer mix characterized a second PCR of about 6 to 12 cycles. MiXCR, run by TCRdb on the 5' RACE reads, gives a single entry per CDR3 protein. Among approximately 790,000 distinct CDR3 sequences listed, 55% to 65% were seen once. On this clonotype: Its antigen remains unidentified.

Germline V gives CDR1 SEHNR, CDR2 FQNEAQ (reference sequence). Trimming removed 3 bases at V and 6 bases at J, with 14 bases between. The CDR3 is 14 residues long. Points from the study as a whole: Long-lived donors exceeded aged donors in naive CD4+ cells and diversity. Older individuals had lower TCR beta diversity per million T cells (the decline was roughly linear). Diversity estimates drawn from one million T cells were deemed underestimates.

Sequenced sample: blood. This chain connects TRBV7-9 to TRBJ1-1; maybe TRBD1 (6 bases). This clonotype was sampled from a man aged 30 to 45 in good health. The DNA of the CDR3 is TGTGCCAGCAGCTTCCGGGACACCAAGCCTGAAGCTTTCTTT. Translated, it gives CASSFRDTKPEAFF.